This record concerns one TCR beta chain sequence. The antigen is not known. Trimming took off 0 bases at V and 5 bases at J, with 10 bases between the two ends. The CDR3 consists of 14 residues. CDR1 and CDR2 (germline): MNHEY, SVGEGT. This sample was included in a study of post-analysis software for immune sequencing data. General study points: Patients used about 5 TRBV segments, including TRBV5-6, TRBV5-1 and TRBV20-1, more often than controls.

TCR beta libraries were prepared from cDNA with unique molecular identifiers. TCRdb reprocessed the PCR reads via MiXCR and lists one record per CDR3 protein. The repertoire holds 750,000 to 950,000 distinct CDR3 sequences, with approximately 44% as singletons. The sample comprised blood. The clonotype comes from a girl between 10 and 17 years old with multiple sclerosis. The V call is TRBV6-2 or TRBV6-3, the J call TRBJ1-1; no definite D call. CDR3 sequence: CASSYSAGRTEAFF. In DNA, the CDR3 is TGTGCCAGCAGTTACTCGGCAGGAAGGACTGAAGCTTTCTTT.